The entry below describes one T cell receptor beta chain. This entry comes from a study of blood T cell repertoires in COVID-19. Methods used by the authors: The assay estimated nucleated cells by amplifying reference gene primers. Generated by immunoSEQ multiplex PCR, the TCRdb table keeps only in-frame clones and is missing some. V, J and clone size reflect that table, while D and trimming were determined from the DNA. The sample shows 50,000 to 75,000 clones, around 82% of them seen only once. The sample consisted of peripheral blood. This TCR derives from a man between 60 and 70 years old with acute or convalescent COVID-19.

As DNA, the CDR3 is TGTGCCAGCAGCCCTCAGGGGATACGCGAAAAACTGTTTTTT. Its protein product is CASSPQGIREKLFF. The rearrangement uses TRBV6-6 and TRBJ1-4, with a tentative D call TRBD1 (6 bases). There are 14 residues in the CDR3. Trimming shortened V by 6 bases and J by 8 bases, and 16 bases separated the two germline ends. Germline assignment: CDR1 MNHNY and CDR2 SVGAGI (reference sequence).